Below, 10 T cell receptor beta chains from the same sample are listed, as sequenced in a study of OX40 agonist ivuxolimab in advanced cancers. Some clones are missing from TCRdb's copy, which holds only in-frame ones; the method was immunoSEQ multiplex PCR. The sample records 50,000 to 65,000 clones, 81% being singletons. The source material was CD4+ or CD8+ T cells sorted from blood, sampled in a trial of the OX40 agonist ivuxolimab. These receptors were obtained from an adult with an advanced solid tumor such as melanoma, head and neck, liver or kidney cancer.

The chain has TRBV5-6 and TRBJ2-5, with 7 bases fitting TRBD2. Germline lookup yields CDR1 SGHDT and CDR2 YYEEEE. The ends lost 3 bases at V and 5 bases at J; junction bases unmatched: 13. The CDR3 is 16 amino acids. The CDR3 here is CASSSRLAGYGETQYF. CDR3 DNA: TGTGCCAGCAGCTCTCGACTAGCCGGGTATGGGGAGACCCAGTACTTC. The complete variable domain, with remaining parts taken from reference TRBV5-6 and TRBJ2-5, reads DAGVTQSPTHLIKTRGQQVTLRCSPKSGHDTVSWYQQALGQGPQFIFQYYEEEERQRGNFPDRFSGHQFPNYSSELNVNALLLGDSALYLCASSSRLAGYGETQYFGPGTRLLVL.

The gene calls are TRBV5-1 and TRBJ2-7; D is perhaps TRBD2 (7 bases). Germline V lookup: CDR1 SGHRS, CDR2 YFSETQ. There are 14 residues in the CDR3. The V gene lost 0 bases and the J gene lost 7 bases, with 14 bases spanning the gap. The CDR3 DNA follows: TGCGCCAGCAGCTTGGGCGGCGGGGGCGAAGAGCAGTACTTC. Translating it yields CASSLGGGGEEQYF. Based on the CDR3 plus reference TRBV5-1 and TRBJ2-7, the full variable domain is KAGVTQTPRYLIKTRGQQVTLSCSPISGHRSVSWYQQTPGQGLQFLFEYFSETQRNKGNFPGRFSGRQFSNSRSEMNVSTLELGDSALYLCASSLGGGGEEQYFGPGTRLTVT.

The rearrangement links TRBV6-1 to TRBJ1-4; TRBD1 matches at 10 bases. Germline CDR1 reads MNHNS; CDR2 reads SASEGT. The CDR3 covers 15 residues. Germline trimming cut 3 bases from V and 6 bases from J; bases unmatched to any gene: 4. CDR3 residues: CASSEGQGKDEKLFF. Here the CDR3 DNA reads TGTGCCAGCAGTGAGGGACAGGGGAAAGATGAAAAACTGTTTTTT.

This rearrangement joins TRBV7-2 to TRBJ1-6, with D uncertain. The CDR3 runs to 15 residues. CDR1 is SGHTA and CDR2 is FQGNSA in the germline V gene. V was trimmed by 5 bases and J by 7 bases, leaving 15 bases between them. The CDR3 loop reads CASSVGYSPNSPLHF. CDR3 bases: TGTGCCAGCAGCGTTGGCTATAGTCCGAATTCACCCCTCCACTTT.

CDR3 loop: CASSSLSGGATDTQYF. The CDR3 DNA is TGCGCCAGCAGCTCTCTTAGCGGGGGGGCGACAGATACGCAGTATTTT. The chain has TRBV5-1 and TRBJ2-3; 11 nucleotides line up with TRBD2. V shed 3 bases and J 3 bases; nucleotides not matched to a gene: 6. CDR3 size: 16 residues. The germline V gene has CDR1 SGHRS and CDR2 YFSETQ.

The CDR3 region has the DNA TGCGCCAGCAGCCAAGATCCCCAGGGGGCTCAGTACGAGCAGTACTTC. Protein sequence: CASSQDPQGAQYEQYF. This sequence joins TRBV4-1 and TRBJ2-7; 8 nucleotides agree with TRBD1. Germline V gene sequence: CDR1 MGHRA, CDR2 YSYEKL. The CDR3 extends over 16 amino acids. The J segment lost 4 bases and the V segment lost 0 bases, leaving 8 bases of the junction unmatched.

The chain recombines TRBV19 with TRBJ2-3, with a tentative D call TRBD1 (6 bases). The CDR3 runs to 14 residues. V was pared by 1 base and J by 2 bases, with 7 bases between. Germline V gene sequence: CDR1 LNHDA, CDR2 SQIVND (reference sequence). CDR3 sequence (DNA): TGTGCCAGTAGTATAGGGACAGTCACAGATACGCAGTATTTT. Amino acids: CASSIGTVTDTQYF. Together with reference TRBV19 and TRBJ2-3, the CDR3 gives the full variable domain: DGGITQSPKYLFRKEGQNVTLSCEQNLNHDAMYWYRQDPGQGLRLIYYSQIVNDFQKGDIAEGYSVSREKKESFPLTVTSAQKNPTAFYLCASSIGTVTDTQYFGPGTRLTVL.

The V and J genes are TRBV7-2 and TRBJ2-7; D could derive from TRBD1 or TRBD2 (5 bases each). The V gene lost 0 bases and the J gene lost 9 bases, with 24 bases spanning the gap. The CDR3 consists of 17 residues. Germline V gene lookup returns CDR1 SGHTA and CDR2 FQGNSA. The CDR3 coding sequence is TGTGCCAGCAGCTTAGCGGCCTTGAGGGGCACAAATCCCCCGCAGTACTTC. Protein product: CASSLAALRGTNPPQYF.

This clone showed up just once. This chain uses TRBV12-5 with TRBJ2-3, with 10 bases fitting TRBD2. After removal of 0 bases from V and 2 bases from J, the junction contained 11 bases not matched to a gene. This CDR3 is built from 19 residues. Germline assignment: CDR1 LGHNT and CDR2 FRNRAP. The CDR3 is CASGLVRWLAGELTDTQYF. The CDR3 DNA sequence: TGTGCTAGTGGTTTGGTCAGGTGGCTAGCGGGGGAGCTCACAGATACGCAGTATTTT.

Here the CDR3 DNA reads TGTGCCAGCAGAGGACAGGCCACCAAGCGGTATGGCTACACCTTC. Translation: CASRGQATKRYGYTF. The chain joins TRBV6-5 to TRBJ1-2, with TRBD1 identical over 7 bases. CDR1 is MNHEY and CDR2 is SVGAGI in the germline V gene. J lost 5 bases, V lost 6 bases, and 12 bases had no gene match. The CDR3 is made up of 15 amino acids.